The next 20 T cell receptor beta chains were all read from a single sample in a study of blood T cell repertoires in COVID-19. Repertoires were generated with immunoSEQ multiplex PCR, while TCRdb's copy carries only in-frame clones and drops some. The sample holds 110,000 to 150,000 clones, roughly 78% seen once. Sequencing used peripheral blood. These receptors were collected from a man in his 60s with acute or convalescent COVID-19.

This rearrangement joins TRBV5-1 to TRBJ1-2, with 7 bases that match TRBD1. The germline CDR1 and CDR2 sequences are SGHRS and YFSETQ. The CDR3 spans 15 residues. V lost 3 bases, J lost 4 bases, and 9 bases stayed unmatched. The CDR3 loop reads CASSSPGQPPYGYTF. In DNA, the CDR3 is TGCGCCAGCAGCTCCCCGGGACAGCCGCCCTATGGCTACACCTTC.

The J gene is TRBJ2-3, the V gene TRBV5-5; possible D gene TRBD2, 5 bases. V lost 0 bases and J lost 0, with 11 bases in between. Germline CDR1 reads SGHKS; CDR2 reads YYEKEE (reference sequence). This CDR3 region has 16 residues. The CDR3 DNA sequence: TGTGCCAGCAGCTTGGATCCTAGCCTTAGCACAGATACGCAGTATTTT. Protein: CASSLDPSLSTDTQYF. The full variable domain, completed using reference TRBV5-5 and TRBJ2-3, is DAGVTQSPTHLIKTRGQQVTLRCSPISGHKSVSWYQQVLGQGPQFIFQYYEKEERGRGNFPDRFSARQFPNYSSELNVNALLLGDSALYLCASSLDPSLSTDTQYFGPGTRLTVL.

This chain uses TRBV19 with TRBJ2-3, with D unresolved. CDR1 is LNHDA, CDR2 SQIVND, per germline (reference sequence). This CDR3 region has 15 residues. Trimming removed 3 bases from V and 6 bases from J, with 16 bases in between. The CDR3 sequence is CASSMASPLRDTQYF. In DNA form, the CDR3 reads TGTGCCAGTAGTATGGCGTCTCCCCTCAGGGATACGCAGTATTTT.

The CDR3 nucleotides are TGTGCCAGTAGTATCGGGGGGGGCGCGGGTCAGCCCCAGCATTTT. Translated, it gives CASSIGGGAGQPQHF. This rearrangement joins TRBV19 to TRBJ1-5; maybe TRBD1 (6 bases). This CDR3 has 15 amino acids. Germline assignment: CDR1 LNHDA and CDR2 SQIVND (reference sequence). Trimming took off 3 bases at V and 6 bases at J, with 15 bases between the two ends.

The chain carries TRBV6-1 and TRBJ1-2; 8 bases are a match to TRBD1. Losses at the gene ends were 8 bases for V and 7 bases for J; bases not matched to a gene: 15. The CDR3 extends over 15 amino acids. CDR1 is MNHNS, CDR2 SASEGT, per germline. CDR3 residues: CASQDRVRLGGGYTF. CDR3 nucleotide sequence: TGTGCCAGCCAGGACAGGGTGCGGTTGGGGGGTGGCTACACCTTC.

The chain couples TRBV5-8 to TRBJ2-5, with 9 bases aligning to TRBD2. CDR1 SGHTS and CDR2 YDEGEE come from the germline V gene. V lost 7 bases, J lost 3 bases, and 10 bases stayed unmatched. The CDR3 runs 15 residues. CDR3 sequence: CASAGGAVGEETQYF. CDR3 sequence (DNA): TGTGCCAGCGCGGGGGGGGCGGTGGGCGAAGAGACCCAGTACTTC.

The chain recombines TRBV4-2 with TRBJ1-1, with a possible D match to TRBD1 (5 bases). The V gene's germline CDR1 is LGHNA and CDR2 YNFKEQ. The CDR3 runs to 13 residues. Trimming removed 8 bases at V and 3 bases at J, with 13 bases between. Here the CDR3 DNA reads TGTGCCAGCTCTGACAGTAAGGACACTGAAGCTTTCTTT. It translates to CASSDSKDTEAFF.

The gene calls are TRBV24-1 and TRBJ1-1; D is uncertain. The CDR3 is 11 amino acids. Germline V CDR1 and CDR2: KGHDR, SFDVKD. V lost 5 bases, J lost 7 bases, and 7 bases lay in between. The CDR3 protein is CATSGLNEAFF. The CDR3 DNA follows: TGTGCCACCAGTGGACTCAATGAAGCTTTCTTT.

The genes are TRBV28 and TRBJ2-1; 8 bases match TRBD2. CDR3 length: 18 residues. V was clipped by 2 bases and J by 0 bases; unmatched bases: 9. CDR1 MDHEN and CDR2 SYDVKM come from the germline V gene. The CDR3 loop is CASSLIASSGYSYNEQFF. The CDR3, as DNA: TGTGCCAGCAGTTTAATAGCGTCTAGCGGGTACTCCTACAATGAGCAGTTCTTC. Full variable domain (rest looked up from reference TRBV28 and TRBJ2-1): DVKVTQSSRYLVKRTGEKVFLECVQDMDHENMFWYRQDPGLGLRLIYFSYDVKMKEKGDIPEGYSVSREKKERFSLILESASTNQTSMYLCASSLIASSGYSYNEQFFGPGTRLTVL.

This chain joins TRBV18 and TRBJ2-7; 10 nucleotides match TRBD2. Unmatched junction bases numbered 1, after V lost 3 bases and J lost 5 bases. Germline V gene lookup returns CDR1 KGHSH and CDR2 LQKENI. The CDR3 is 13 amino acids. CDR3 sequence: CASSPLAGDEQYF. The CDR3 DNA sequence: TGTGCCAGCTCACCCCTAGCGGGAGACGAGCAGTACTTC.

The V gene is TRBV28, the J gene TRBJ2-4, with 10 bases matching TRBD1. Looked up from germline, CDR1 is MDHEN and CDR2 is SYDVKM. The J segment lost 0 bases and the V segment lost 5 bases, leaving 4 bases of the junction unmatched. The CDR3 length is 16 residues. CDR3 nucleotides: TGTGCCAGCAGTGCGGGGACAGGGGTAGCCAAAAACATTCAGTACTTC. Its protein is CASSAGTGVAKNIQYF.

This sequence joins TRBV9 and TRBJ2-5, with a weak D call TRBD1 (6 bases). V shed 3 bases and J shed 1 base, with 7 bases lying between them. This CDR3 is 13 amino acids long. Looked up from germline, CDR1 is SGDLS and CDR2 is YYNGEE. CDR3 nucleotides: TGTGCCAGCAGCGGGGGGCCCCAAGAGACCCAGTACTTC. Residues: CASSGGPQETQYF.

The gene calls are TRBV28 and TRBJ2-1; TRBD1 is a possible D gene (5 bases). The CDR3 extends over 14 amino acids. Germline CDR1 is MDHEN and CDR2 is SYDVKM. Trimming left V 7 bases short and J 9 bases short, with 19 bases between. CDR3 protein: CASTPIQGQGEQFF. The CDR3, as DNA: TGTGCCAGCACCCCCATCCAGGGTCAGGGTGAGCAGTTCTTC.

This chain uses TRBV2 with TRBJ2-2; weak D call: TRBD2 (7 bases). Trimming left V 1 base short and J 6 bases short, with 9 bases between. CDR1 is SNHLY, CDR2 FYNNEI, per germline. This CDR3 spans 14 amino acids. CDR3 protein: CASSEGGGAGELFF. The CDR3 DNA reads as TGTGCCAGCAGTGAAGGGGGGGGCGCCGGGGAGCTGTTTTTT.

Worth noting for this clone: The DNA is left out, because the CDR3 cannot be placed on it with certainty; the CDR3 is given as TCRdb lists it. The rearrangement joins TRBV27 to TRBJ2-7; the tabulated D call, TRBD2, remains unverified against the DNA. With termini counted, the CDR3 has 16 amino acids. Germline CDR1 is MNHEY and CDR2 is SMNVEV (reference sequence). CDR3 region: CASSSSAGSVAHEQYF.

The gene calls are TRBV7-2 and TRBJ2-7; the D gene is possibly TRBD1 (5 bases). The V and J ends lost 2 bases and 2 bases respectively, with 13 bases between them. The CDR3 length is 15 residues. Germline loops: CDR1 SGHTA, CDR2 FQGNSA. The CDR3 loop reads CASSLRTRRTYEQYF. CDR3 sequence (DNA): TGTGCCAGCAGCTTACGGACAAGGCGGACCTACGAGCAGTACTTC.

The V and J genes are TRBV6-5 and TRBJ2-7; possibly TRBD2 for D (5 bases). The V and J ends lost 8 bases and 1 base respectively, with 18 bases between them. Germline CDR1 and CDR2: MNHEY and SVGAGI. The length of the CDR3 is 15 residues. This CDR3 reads CASRDPRAVSYEQYF. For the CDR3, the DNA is TGTGCCAGCCGCGACCCCAGAGCGGTATCCTACGAGCAGTACTTC.

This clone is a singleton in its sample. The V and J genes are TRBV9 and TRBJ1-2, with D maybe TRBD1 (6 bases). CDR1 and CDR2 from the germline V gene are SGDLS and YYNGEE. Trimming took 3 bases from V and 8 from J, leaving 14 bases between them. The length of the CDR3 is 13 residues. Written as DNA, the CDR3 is TGTGCCAGCAGCGCCGAGGGGGTGGGCGGCTACACCTTC. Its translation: CASSAEGVGGYTF.

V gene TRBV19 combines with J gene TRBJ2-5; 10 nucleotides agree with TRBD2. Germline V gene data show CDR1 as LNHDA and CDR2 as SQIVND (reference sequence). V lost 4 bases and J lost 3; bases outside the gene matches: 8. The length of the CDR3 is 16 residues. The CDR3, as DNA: TGTGCCAGTAGTACGTGGACTAGCGGATACAAAGAGACCCAGTACTTC. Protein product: CASSTWTSGYKETQYF.

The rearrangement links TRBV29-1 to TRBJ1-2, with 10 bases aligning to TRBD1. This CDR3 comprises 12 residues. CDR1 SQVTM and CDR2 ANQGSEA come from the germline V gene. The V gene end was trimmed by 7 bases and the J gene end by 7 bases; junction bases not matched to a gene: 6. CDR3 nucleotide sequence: TGCAGCGGGCGACAGGGGGCGGCTGGCTACACCTTC. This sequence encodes CSGRQGAAGYTF.